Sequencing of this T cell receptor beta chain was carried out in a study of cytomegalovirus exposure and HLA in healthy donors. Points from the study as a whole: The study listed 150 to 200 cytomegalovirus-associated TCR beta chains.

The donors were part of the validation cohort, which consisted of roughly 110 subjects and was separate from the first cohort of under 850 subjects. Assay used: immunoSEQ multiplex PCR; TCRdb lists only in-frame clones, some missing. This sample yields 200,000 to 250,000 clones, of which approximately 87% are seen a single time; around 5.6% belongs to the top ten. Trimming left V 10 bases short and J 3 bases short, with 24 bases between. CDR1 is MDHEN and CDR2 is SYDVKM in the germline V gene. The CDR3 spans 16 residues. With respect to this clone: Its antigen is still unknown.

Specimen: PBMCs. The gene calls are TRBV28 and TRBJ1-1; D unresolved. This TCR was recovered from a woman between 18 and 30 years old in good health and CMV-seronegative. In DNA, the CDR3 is TGTGCCACCACCTCCCCCACAACGGGGAGGGACACTGAAGCTTTCTTT. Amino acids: CATTSPTTGRDTEAFF.